The 26 T cell receptor beta chains below come from one sample, sequenced in a study of blood T cell repertoires in COVID-19. Profiling relied on immunoSEQ multiplex PCR, and the TCRdb table lists in-frame clones only, not all of them. The data contain around 250,000 clones, about nine tenths of them singletons. Sequencing input: PBMCs or T cells enriched from blood (not recorded which). The receptor source for this set is a human donor in a cohort exposed to, infected with or recovered from COVID-19 (not recorded which). The donor label of this sample is uncertain.

This chain uses TRBV24-1 with TRBJ2-1, with TRBD2 identical over 7 bases. CDR3 size: 17 residues. Germline V lookup: CDR1 KGHDR, CDR2 SFDVKD. V trimming: 1 base; J trimming: 0 bases; junction bases outside the gene matches: 5. DNA for the CDR3: TGTGCCACCAGTGATTTTGCGGGGGAACACTCCTACAATGAGCAGTTCTTC. This gives the protein CATSDFAGEHSYNEQFF.

The chain carries TRBV19 and TRBJ2-1; TRBD2 matches at 11 bases. Germline CDR1 reads LNHDA; CDR2 reads SQIVND (reference sequence). This CDR3 is built from 17 residues. Trimming removed 3 bases from V and 0 bases from J; junction bases left unmatched: 4. CDR3 sequence (DNA): TGTGCCAGTAGTATCCTAGCGGGGGGTCTCTCCTACAATGAGCAGTTCTTC. Encoded protein: CASSILAGGLSYNEQFF.

This chain connects TRBV21-1 to TRBJ2-1; TRBD2, the table's D call, was not compared with the DNA. TRBV21-1 is assigned pseudogene status. This CDR3 is 15 amino acids long. The DNA for the CDR3 is TGTGCCAGCAATTCGGGGAGGGGGGGTACCAATGAGCAGTTCTTC. It codes for CASNSGRGGTNEQFF.

This chain connects TRBV7-3 to TRBJ2-1; 10 bases are a match to TRBD2. Germline V CDR1 and CDR2: SGHTA, FQGTGA. V dropped 5 bases and J dropped 4; count of bases not matched to a gene: 8. The CDR3 consists of 16 residues. The CDR3 reads CASSPGSGGVYNEQFF. The CDR3 DNA follows: TGTGCCAGCAGCCCCGGGAGCGGGGGGGTTTACAATGAGCAGTTCTTC.

The chain couples TRBV30 to TRBJ2-1, with D unresolved. Trimming left V 3 bases short and J 8 bases short, with 11 bases between. The CDR3 length is 12 residues. CDR1 is GTSNPN and CDR2 is SVGIG in the germline V gene (reference sequence). CDR3 sequence (DNA): TGTGCCTGGAGGACCCAGGTGGATGAGCAGTTCTTC. Amino acid sequence: CAWRTQVDEQFF.

This clone was seen just once. This chain uses TRBV7-8 with TRBJ1-1, with 8 nucleotides matching TRBD1. In germline, CDR1 is SGHVS, CDR2 FQNEAQ. CDR3 length: 15 amino acids. Germline trimming cut 0 bases from V and 1 base from J; bases unmatched to any gene: 1. CDR3 in amino acids: CASSLAGQANTEAFF. The CDR3 region has the DNA TGTGCCAGCAGCTTAGCGGGACAGGCGAACACTGAAGCTTTCTTT.

Only a few counts were recorded for this clone. The chain couples TRBV4-3 to TRBJ1-3; D gene unclear. V was cut by 4 bases and J by 1 base, with 14 bases left in between. The CDR3 contains 16 residues. The germline V gene encodes CDR1 LGHNA and CDR2 YSLEER. The CDR3 sequence is CASSRKAGVSGNTIYF. The CDR3 region has the DNA TGCGCCAGCAGCCGCAAGGCGGGAGTGTCTGGAAACACCATATATTTT.

This chain connects TRBV7-2 to TRBJ2-4, with D perhaps TRBD1 (5 bases). The germline gives CDR1 SGHTA, CDR2 FQGNSA. This CDR3 has 15 amino acids. Trimming took 1 base from V and 0 from J, leaving 7 bases between them. The DNA for the CDR3 is TGTGCCAGCAGCTTAGGGGGCCTAGCCAAAAACATTCAGTACTTC. It translates to CASSLGGLAKNIQYF.

This chain uses TRBV19 with TRBJ2-7, with TRBD1 as a possible D gene (5 bases). The germline V and J ends were trimmed by 5 bases and 0 bases, with 14 bases remaining between them. The CDR3 sequence is 15 residues long. CDR1 and CDR2 (germline): LNHDA, SQIVND (reference sequence). This chain's CDR3 is CASSSGHAVSYEQYF. As DNA, the CDR3 is TGTGCCAGTAGTTCAGGACACGCTGTCTCCTACGAGCAGTACTTC.

The genes are TRBV19 and TRBJ1-2, with D possibly matching TRBD1 (5 bases). V dropped 6 bases and J dropped 4 bases, with 12 bases sitting between them. The CDR3 sequence is 13 residues long. Germline CDR1 is LNHDA and CDR2 is SQIVND (reference sequence). In DNA, the CDR3 is TGTGCCAGTAGCCCCCGGGGGGTCTATGGCTACACCTTC. It is translated as CASSPRGVYGYTF.

V is TRBV6-2 or TRBV6-3 and J is TRBJ1-1; no clear D gene. Germline CDR1 is MNHEY and CDR2 is SVGEGT. The ends were cut back, 6 bases at V and 3 bases at J, with 11 bases in the middle. The CDR3 extends over 13 amino acids. The CDR3 bases are TGTGCCAGCAGCTTCCAACGGGACACTGAAGCTTTCTTT. Translated: CASSFQRDTEAFF.

The chain recombines TRBV4-2 with TRBJ2-2; D is uncertain. Trimming removed 0 bases at V and 4 bases at J, with 9 bases between. Germline CDR1 reads LGHNA; CDR2 reads YNFKEQ. This CDR3 region has 15 residues. The CDR3 spells CASSQEEASTGELFF. The CDR3 DNA sequence: TGTGCCAGCAGCCAAGAGGAAGCGAGCACCGGGGAGCTGTTTTTT.

CDR3 sequence: CASRKGQGENTIYF. CDR3 DNA sequence: TGTGCCAGCAGAAAGGGACAGGGGGAAAACACCATATATTTT. This rearrangement joins TRBV5-4 to TRBJ1-3; 11 nucleotides match TRBD1. V lost 5 bases to trimming and J lost 6 bases; unmatched junction nucleotides: 4. The CDR3 has 14 amino acids. CDR1 and CDR2 (germline): SGHNT, YYREEE (reference sequence).

There are a few counts of this clone. V usage is TRBV30 and J usage is TRBJ1-2, with 7 nucleotides matching TRBD1. CDR3 size: 16 residues. The J segment lost 4 bases and the V segment lost 2 bases, leaving 13 bases of the junction unmatched. Per the germline V gene, CDR1 is GTSNPN and CDR2 is SVGIG (reference sequence). The CDR3 nucleotides read TGTGCCTGGAGTATCTCCTTTAGGGGGCATCGCTATGGCTACACCTTC. It is translated as CAWSISFRGHRYGYTF.

CDR3 nucleotide sequence: TGTGCCAGCAGCTCTAAACGGGAGAATGAGCAGTTCTTC. Amino acid sequence: CASSSKRENEQFF. J is TRBJ2-1 and V is TRBV7-9; TRBD2 might be the D (6 bases). Germline CDR1 reads SEHNR; CDR2 reads FQNEAQ (reference sequence). The CDR3 is 13 amino acids. V lost 4 bases and J lost 7, with 11 bases in between. The whole variable domain, remainder taken from reference TRBV7-9 and TRBJ2-1, is DTGVSQNPRHKITKRGQNVTFRCDPISEHNRLYWYRQTLGQGPEFLTYFQNEAQLEKSRLLSDRFSAERPKGSFSTLEIQRTEQGDSAMYLCASSSKRENEQFFGPGTRLTVL.

This chain connects TRBV6-6 to TRBJ1-5; no clear D gene. The length of the CDR3 is 16 residues. Per germline, CDR1 MNHNY and CDR2 SVGAGI (reference sequence). V was pared by 2 bases and J by 0 bases, with 11 bases between. CDR3 protein: CASSYMSVSSNQPQHF. CDR3 in DNA: TGTGCCAGCAGTTACATGTCAGTCTCTAGCAATCAGCCCCAGCATTTT.

The rearrangement links TRBV6-2 or TRBV6-3 to TRBJ2-1, with D possibly TRBD1 on 5 matching bases. Trimming shortened V by 4 bases and J by 7 bases, and 8 bases separated the two germline ends. This CDR3 comprises 12 residues. CDR1 and CDR2 from the germline V gene are MNHEY and SVGEGT. DNA for the CDR3: TGTGCCAGCAGTTGGCAGGGTAATGAGCAGTTCTTC. It translates to CASSWQGNEQFF.

Turning to this clone: Other DNA sequences in the sample encode the same CDR3. This rearrangement joins TRBV5-1 to TRBJ2-7, with TRBD2 matching over 9 bases. This CDR3 region has 15 residues. CDR1 and CDR2 (germline): SGHRS, YFSETQ. The J segment lost 0 bases and the V segment lost 0 bases, leaving 1 base of the junction unmatched. CDR3 in DNA: TGCGCCAGCAGCTTGGTACTAGCGGGCTCCTACGAGCAGTACTTC. Translating gives CASSLVLAGSYEQYF.

This clone was seen once. The chain recombines TRBV29-1 with TRBJ1-3; D is possibly TRBD1 (6 bases). The length of the CDR3 is 14 residues. Germline loops: CDR1 SQVTM, CDR2 ANQGSEA. V was pared by 1 base and J by 0 bases, with 7 bases between. Written as DNA, the CDR3 is TGCAGCGTTGAAGGGACAGTCTCTGGAAACACCATATATTTT. Encoded protein: CSVEGTVSGNTIYF.

This chain connects TRBV4-1 to TRBJ1-2, with 8 bases aligning to TRBD1. The CDR3 consists of 17 residues. Germline assignment: CDR1 MGHRA and CDR2 YSYEKL. Trimming took 4 bases from V and 4 from J; bases not matched to a gene: 14. CDR3 nucleotides: TGCGCCAGCAGCCCCTGGACAGGGAAAGGATCGGGCTATGGCTACACCTTC. Amino acid sequence: CASSPWTGKGSGYGYTF.

The gene calls are TRBV9 and TRBJ2-3; 15 positions agree with TRBD2. The CDR3 has 19 residues. The J segment lost 5 bases and the V segment lost 1 base, leaving 11 bases of the junction unmatched. Per germline, CDR1 SGDLS and CDR2 YYNGEE. DNA of the CDR3: TGTGCCAGCAGCGTATCCGGACTAGCGGGGGGGACCCGAAGAGATACGCAGTATTTT. Its protein is CASSVSGLAGGTRRDTQYF.

The chain links TRBV4-1 to TRBJ2-2; D is perhaps TRBD2 (6 bases). Per germline, CDR1 MGHRA and CDR2 YSYEKL. This CDR3 is 16 amino acids long. V was clipped by 3 bases and J by 5 bases, with 16 bases between them. CDR3 nucleotide sequence: TGCGCCAGCAGCCAGGGGGGACGCGGGTATACCGGGGAGCTGTTTTTT. Encoded protein: CASSQGGRGYTGELFF.

The chain couples TRBV27 to TRBJ1-2; D not resolved. The V end lost 3 bases, the J end lost 4 bases, and 18 bases lay between the germline ends. This CDR3 region has 16 residues. Germline V lookup: CDR1 MNHEY, CDR2 SMNVEV (reference sequence). CDR3 bases: TGTGCCAGCAGTTTGGACGGCCGCCATCGGGGCTATGGCTACACCTTC. Its translation: CASSLDGRHRGYGYTF.

This sequence joins TRBV7-9 and TRBJ2-7; the D gene is possibly TRBD1 (6 bases). CDR3 size: 15 residues. V lost 2 bases and J lost 5, with 16 bases in between. Germline-derived CDR1 and CDR2 are SEHNR and FQNEAQ (reference sequence). CDR3 nucleotides: TGTGCCAGCAGCTTAACCCTGGACAGTCCCAACGAGCAGTACTTC. It yields the protein CASSLTLDSPNEQYF. Drawing the rest from reference TRBV7-9 and TRBJ2-7, the complete variable domain is DTGVSQNPRHKITKRGQNVTFRCDPISEHNRLYWYRQTLGQGPEFLTYFQNEAQLEKSRLLSDRFSAERPKGSFSTLEIQRTEQGDSAMYLCASSLTLDSPNEQYFGPGTRLTVT.

The J gene is TRBJ2-2, the V gene TRBV6-2 or TRBV6-3; tentative D call: TRBD2 (6 bases). This CDR3 is 14 amino acids long. Germline values: CDR1 MNHEY, CDR2 SVGEGT. Trimming shortened V by 6 bases and J by 4 bases, and 12 bases separated the two germline ends. This CDR3 reads CASSLKRVTGELFF. CDR3 bases: TGTGCCAGCAGCTTGAAGCGGGTCACCGGGGAGCTGTTTTTT.

The rearrangement links TRBV7-2 to TRBJ2-7; D might be TRBD1 (6 bases). The CDR3 totals 15 residues. Germline assignment: CDR1 SGHTA and CDR2 FQGNSA. V dropped 5 bases and J dropped 0 bases, with 14 bases sitting between them. The CDR3 reads CASSPGSGASYEQYF. CDR3 coding DNA: TGTGCCAGCAGCCCAGGGTCAGGGGCCTCCTACGAGCAGTACTTC.